The rows below give T cell receptor beta chains drawn from one sample of a study of beta chain features in type 1 diabetes. Produced via immunoSEQ multiplex PCR; TCRdb's table is partial and in-frame only. The sample consists of about 160,000 clones, about 9.8% of them appearing once. What was sequenced was central memory CD4+ T cells from blood. The receptors derive from a woman under 30 in good health. Both conserved end residues are part of each CDR3. Fields, in order: J gene, clone size, D gene, V gene, CDR3 DNA, CDR3 protein. D genes are given only for firm matches. Expanded clones get a size class; other rows say once, few or many, or leave the size out.

J: TRBJ2-1
size: few
D: TRBD2
V: TRBV4-2
DNA: TGTGCCAGCAGCCAAGATAGAGCAGCGGGAGGGCCGTACAATGAGCAGTTCTTC
CDR3: CASSQDRAAGGPYNEQFF

J: TRBJ2-5
size: few
D: -
V: TRBV7-8
DNA: TGTGCCAGCAGCATGGGGGGTGAGACCCAGTACTTC
CDR3: CASSMGGETQYF

J: TRBJ2-7
size: -
D: -
V: TRBV28
DNA: TGTGCCAGCAGCCCCGCCTACGAGCAGTACTTC
CDR3: CASSPAYEQYF

J: TRBJ2-7
size: -
D: -
V: TRBV5-6
DNA: TGTGCCAGCAGCTTGTACAGGTCCTACGAGCAGTACTTC
CDR3: CASSLYRSYEQYF

J: TRBJ2-1
size: many
D: TRBD2
V: TRBV19
DNA: TGTGCCAGTAGTTCGGATAGACTAGCGGGAGGGCCTGAGCAGTTCTTC
CDR3: CASSSDRLAGGPEQFF

J: TRBJ2-3
size: few
D: TRBD1
V: TRBV2
DNA: TGTGCCAGCAGTCTACAGGGGTTCGGCACAGATACGCAGTATTTT
CDR3: CASSLQGFGTDTQYF

J: TRBJ2-1
size: few
D: TRBD1
V: TRBV14
DNA: TGTGCCAGCAGCCGGGACAGGGACTACAATGAGCAGTTCTTC
CDR3: CASSRDRDYNEQFF

J: TRBJ1-2
size: many
D: -
V: TRBV29-1
DNA: TGCAGCGTTGACGGAATGGGGGGACCTGGCTACACCTTC
CDR3: CSVDGMGGPGYTF

J: TRBJ1-6
size: few
D: TRBD1
V: TRBV5-4
DNA: TGTGCCAGCAGATCTAGACAGGGTGGTGATTCACCCCTCCACTTT
CDR3: CASRSRQGGDSPLHF

J: TRBJ2-1
size: few
D: TRBD2
V: TRBV29-1
DNA: TGCAGCGCTCATGGGGGGGGATACAATGAGCAGTTCTTC
CDR3: CSAHGGGYNEQFF

J: TRBJ2-7
size: -
D: -
V: TRBV2
DNA: TGTGCCACCGAGCCCCCTTCCTCCTACGAGCAGTACTTC
CDR3: CATEPPSSYEQYF

J: TRBJ2-3
size: many
D: TRBD1
V: TRBV2
DNA: TGTGCCGGCGGACAGGGGCTTGATGATACGCAGTATTTT
CDR3: CAGGQGLDDTQYF

J: TRBJ1-4
size: -
D: TRBD1
V: TRBV5-1
DNA: TGCGCCAGCAGCTTGACCCCCCCGACTGACAGGGCAAATGAAAAACTGTTTTTT
CDR3: CASSLTPPTDRANEKLFF

J: TRBJ2-1
size: -
D: -
V: TRBV9
DNA: TGTGCCAGCAGCGTATGGCCGGGGGATGAGCAGTTCTTC
CDR3: CASSVWPGDEQFF

J: TRBJ2-2
size: few
D: -
V: TRBV7-9
DNA: TGTGCCAGCAGCCGTCGCGAGGTCGGGGAGCTGTTTTTT
CDR3: CASSRREVGELFF

J: TRBJ1-3
size: few
D: -
V: TRBV2
DNA: TGTGCCAGCACGACAGACCCTGGAAACACCATATATTTT
CDR3: CASTTDPGNTIYF

J: TRBJ1-5
size: few
D: TRBD1
V: TRBV19
DNA: TGTGCCAGTAGTGCCGACAGGGGCAATCAGCCCCAGCATTTT
CDR3: CASSADRGNQPQHF

J: TRBJ1-1
size: -
D: TRBD1
V: TRBV5-1
DNA: TGCGCCAGCAGCCAGGACAGGGGGCGAAACACTGAAGCTTTCTTT
CDR3: CASSQDRGRNTEAFF

J: TRBJ1-2
size: -
D: -
V: TRBV5-6
DNA: TGTGCCAGCAGACTATTAGACGGGAACTATGGCTACACCTTC
CDR3: CASRLLDGNYGYTF

J: TRBJ1-5
size: few
D: -
V: TRBV30
DNA: TGTGCCTGGGGCGGACAGTCAAATCAGCCCCAGCATTTT
CDR3: CAWGGQSNQPQHF

J: TRBJ1-5
size: -
D: -
V: TRBV6-1
DNA: TGTGCCAGCAGTCACCAGTATCAGCCCCAGCATTTT
CDR3: CASSHQYQPQHF

J: TRBJ2-5
size: few
D: -
V: TRBV28
DNA: TGTGCCAGTTGTCGGAGTGAGGAGACCCAGTACTTC
CDR3: CASCRSEETQYF

J: TRBJ1-1
size: -
D: TRBD1
V: TRBV5-1
DNA: TGCGCCAGCAGCCCCCGGACAGGGAACACTGAAGCTTTCTTT
CDR3: CASSPRTGNTEAFF

J: TRBJ2-7
size: -
D: TRBD2
V: TRBV7-9
DNA: TGTGCCAGCAGCTTACTAGCGGGAGAGTACGAGCAGTACTTC
CDR3: CASSLLAGEYEQYF

J: TRBJ2-3
size: few
D: TRBD2
V: TRBV19
DNA: TGTGCCAGTAGTATAATAACTAGCGGCACAGATACGCAGTATTTT
CDR3: CASSIITSGTDTQYF

J: TRBJ1-2
size: -
D: TRBD1
V: TRBV7-2
DNA: TGTGCCAGCAGCTCTCGGACAGGGAGCGACTATGGCTACACCTTC
CDR3: CASSSRTGSDYGYTF

J: TRBJ2-1
size: -
D: TRBD2
V: TRBV5-1
DNA: TGCGCCAGCAGCTCGACTAGCGGGAGGGCCTACAATGAGCAGTTCTTC
CDR3: CASSSTSGRAYNEQFF

J: TRBJ1-2
size: many
D: -
V: TRBV7-9
DNA: TGTGCCAGCAGCTTAGGAGTAGCAGGGCACTATGGCTACACCTTC
CDR3: CASSLGVAGHYGYTF

J: TRBJ2-5
size: -
D: -
V: TRBV2
DNA: TGTGCCAGCAGTGCGGATAGCGGAAGAGAGACCCAGTACTTC
CDR3: CASSADSGRETQYF

J: TRBJ1-1
size: few
D: TRBD1
V: TRBV29-1
DNA: TGCAGCGTTGTCGACCGGACAGGGGACACTGAAGCTTTCTTT
CDR3: CSVVDRTGDTEAFF

J: TRBJ2-7
size: few
D: TRBD2
V: TRBV9
DNA: TGTGCCAGCAGCCCCTCCCCGACTAGCGGCTACGAGCAGTACTTC
CDR3: CASSPSPTSGYEQYF

J: TRBJ2-7
size: -
D: TRBD2
V: TRBV7-8
DNA: TGTGCCAGCACCAAGGGGCGGGAGGTCTCCTACGAGCAGTACTTC
CDR3: CASTKGREVSYEQYF

J: TRBJ1-2
size: many
D: TRBD1
V: TRBV4-3
DNA: TGCGCCAGCAGCCAAGAGGAGGGAGGAGGAGGGGGCGCCGGCTACACCTTC
CDR3: CASSQEEGGGGGAGYTF

J: TRBJ2-1
size: -
D: -
V: TRBV11-2
DNA: TGTGCCAGCAGCGTAGACAGGTATGAGCAGTTCTTC
CDR3: CASSVDRYEQFF

J: TRBJ2-5
size: -
D: TRBD2
V: TRBV19
DNA: TGTGCCAGTAGTGAGGGCGGGGAGGGAGAGACCCAGTACTTC
CDR3: CASSEGGEGETQYF

J: TRBJ1-2
size: -
D: -
V: TRBV7-2
DNA: TGTGCCAGCAGCTTAAGAGACGCGGGCTATGGCTACACCTTC
CDR3: CASSLRDAGYGYTF

J: TRBJ1-5
size: -
D: TRBD1
V: TRBV18
DNA: TGTGCCAGCTCTCCCGGACAGGGGGGCAATCAGCCCCAGCATTTT
CDR3: CASSPGQGGNQPQHF

J: TRBJ2-3
size: -
D: TRBD2
V: TRBV7-2
DNA: TGTGCCAGCAGCCTCCCACTAGCGGGAGTAAAAGATACGCAGTATTTT
CDR3: CASSLPLAGVKDTQYF

J: TRBJ2-3
size: many
D: TRBD2
V: TRBV5-4
DNA: TGTGCCAGCAGCCCGAAGGCTAGCGGGGGAGGCACTGAGTATTTT
CDR3: CASSPKASGGGTEYF

J: TRBJ2-5
size: -
D: TRBD2
V: TRBV19
DNA: TGTGCCAGTAGTATCGGACTAGCGGCGCAAGAGACCCAGTACTTC
CDR3: CASSIGLAAQETQYF

J: TRBJ2-5
size: few
D: TRBD2
V: TRBV4-1
DNA: TGCGCCAGCAGCCAAGAGGAGGGGCTAGCGGGAGAAGAGACCCAGTACTTC
CDR3: CASSQEEGLAGEETQYF

J: TRBJ2-7
size: many
D: TRBD2
V: TRBV4-1
DNA: TGCGCCAGCAGCACGCCCGGACTAGCAAATGCCCGAGGGTTCGACGAGCAGTACTTC
CDR3: CASSTPGLANARGFDEQYF

J: TRBJ2-3
size: few
D: TRBD2
V: TRBV7-3
DNA: TGTGCCAGCAGCTTGGCCCCTAGCGGGGGGTCATATACGCAGTATTTT
CDR3: CASSLAPSGGSYTQYF

J: TRBJ2-2
size: few
D: -
V: TRBV4-2
DNA: TGTGCCAGCAGCGCCCGGGACTTTCGGACCGGGGAGCTGTTTTTT
CDR3: CASSARDFRTGELFF

J: TRBJ1-2
size: few
D: TRBD1
V: TRBV27
DNA: TGTGCCAGCAGTTTAAACAGGGGAATCGGCTACACCTTC
CDR3: CASSLNRGIGYTF

J: TRBJ2-5
size: -
D: TRBD1
V: TRBV5-1
DNA: TGCGCCAGCAGACCACAGGGGGTCGGAGAGACCCAGTACTTC
CDR3: CASRPQGVGETQYF

J: TRBJ2-1
size: few
D: -
V: TRBV20-1
DNA: TGCAGTGCAAGAACTAGTATTGAGCAGTTCTTC
CDR3: CSARTSIEQFF

J: TRBJ2-3
size: few
D: -
V: TRBV11-2
DNA: TGTGCCAGCAGCCCCCTTTTAGATACGCAGTATTTT
CDR3: CASSPLLDTQYF

J: TRBJ2-1
size: -
D: -
V: TRBV30
DNA: TGTGCTTGGGACTTTTACAATGAGCAGTTCTTC
CDR3: CAWDFYNEQFF

J: TRBJ1-1
size: few
D: -
V: TRBV4-2
DNA: TGTGCCAGCAGCCAAACGAGAAGGGGTGACACTGAAGCTTTCTTT
CDR3: CASSQTRRGDTEAFF